These T cell receptor beta chains were read from a single sample in a study of CD8 T cells in ankylosing spondylitis. TCRdb re-called the 5' RACE reads with MiXCR, one entry per CDR3 protein. The sample comprises some 240,000 distinct CDR3 sequences, approximately 20% of which are singletons, and approximately 32% rests with the top ten. The sequenced sample was blood, either unsorted or a sorted T cell fraction (not recorded which). These receptors came from a male donor with ankylosing spondylitis or in good health (not recorded which). CDR3s include the opening cysteine and the closing phenylalanine or tryptophan. Each record gives: J gene, D gene, V gene, clone size, CDR3 DNA, CDR3 protein. A D gene is named only where the DNA matches it firmly. A row's size may be missing; if present it is once, few, many or a size class.

TRBJ2-7 | TRBD1 | TRBV4-1 | few | TGCGCCAGCAGCCAAGCGGGGACAGGGGGTTACGAGCAGTACTTC | CASSQAGTGGYEQYF
TRBJ2-7 | NA | TRBV4-1 | few | TGCGCCAGCAGCCAAGATTTCGGCTCCTACGAGCAGTACTTC | CASSQDFGSYEQYF
TRBJ1-1 | TRBD1 | TRBV7-9 | NA | TGTGCCAGCAGCTTAGAACAGGGGGCTTTCTTT | CASSLEQGAFF
TRBJ2-1 | TRBD2 | TRBV12-3/TRBV12-4 | NA | TGTGCCAGCAGTTTCCCTGTGGGACTAGTCAGGAATGAGCAGTTCTTC | CASSFPVGLVRNEQFF
TRBJ2-3 | NA | TRBV3-1 | many | TGTGCCAGCAGCCAAGGGACACTCACTAGCACAGATACGCAGTATTTT | CASSQGTLTSTDTQYF
TRBJ2-1 | TRBD1 | TRBV12-3/TRBV12-4 | NA | TGTGCCAGCAGTTTTACCGGACAGGGGGACAATGAGCAGTTCTTC | CASSFTGQGDNEQFF
TRBJ2-3 | NA | TRBV12-3/TRBV12-4 | few | TGTGCCAGCAGTTTTGACTCAGGCATTACAGATACGCAGTATTTT | CASSFDSGITDTQYF
TRBJ2-2 | NA | TRBV12-3/TRBV12-4 | few | TGTGCCAGCAGAACTCCGGGACCATTCGGGGAGCTGTTTTTT | CASRTPGPFGELFF
TRBJ1-2 | NA | TRBV29-1 | NA | TGCAGCGTTGTGGTGGAGTATGGCTACACCTTC | CSVVVEYGYTF
TRBJ2-2 | NA | TRBV2 | NA | TGTGCCAGCCCCAATAGCGCGAACACCGGGGAGCTGTTTTTT | CASPNSANTGELFF
TRBJ2-1 | NA | TRBV20-1 | many | TGCAGTGCTATCCCCCAGGACTACCGATACAATGAGCAGTTCTTC | CSAIPQDYRYNEQFF
TRBJ2-7 | TRBD1 | TRBV20-1 | once | TGCAGTGCTAGGCCTCACGACAGGGCCTACGAGCAGTACTTC | CSARPHDRAYEQYF
TRBJ2-1 | NA | TRBV12-3/TRBV12-4 | NA | TGTGCCAGCAGTTTAGAGTGGGACATACGGGATGAGCAGTTCTTC | CASSLEWDIRDEQFF
TRBJ2-7 | NA | TRBV5-5 | few | TGTGCCAGCAGCTTGTTCTCGGAGGACTACGAGCAGTACTTC | CASSLFSEDYEQYF
TRBJ2-6 | NA | TRBV9 | few | TGTGCCAGCAGCGGAGGGGTTCCCGGGGCCAACGTCCTGACTTTC | CASSGGVPGANVLTF
TRBJ2-7 | NA | TRBV7-2 | few | TGTGCCAGCAGCGCCTTATACTCCTACGAGCAGTACTTC | CASSALYSYEQYF
TRBJ2-5 | TRBD1 | TRBV11-2 | few | TGTGCCAGCAGCGACAGGGCCGAAGAGACCCAGTACTTC | CASSDRAEETQYF
TRBJ2-3 | NA | TRBV12-3/TRBV12-4 | few | TGTGCCAGCAGTTCTAGCGGCACAGATACGCAGTATTTT | CASSSSGTDTQYF
TRBJ1-2 | TRBD1 | TRBV4-2 | few | TGTGCCAGCAGCCAAGACGGACAGGCATATGGCTACACCTTC | CASSQDGQAYGYTF
TRBJ2-7 | NA | TRBV6-5 | few | TGTGCCAGCAGTTACCAGGGCAACGAGCAGTACTTC | CASSYQGNEQYF
TRBJ2-2 | NA | TRBV4-3 | few | TGCGCCAGCAGCCAAGATCGTACAGCCCCGAACACCGGGGAGCTGTTTTTT | CASSQDRTAPNTGELFF
TRBJ1-2 | NA | TRBV7-2 | many | TGTGCCAGCAGCTTAGAATCGACGGCCTGGGATGGCTACACCTTC | CASSLESTAWDGYTF
TRBJ2-1 | TRBD2 | TRBV4-2 | few | TGTGCCAGCAGCCCGATGGGACTAGCGGGAGAGTTTGAGCAGTTCTTC | CASSPMGLAGEFEQFF
TRBJ2-7 | NA | TRBV12-3/TRBV12-4 | few | TGTGCCAGCAGGGACGGTCGCTCCTACGAGCAGTACTTC | CASRDGRSYEQYF
TRBJ1-2 | TRBD1 | TRBV3-1 | few | TGTGCCAGCAGCCCGGGACAGGGGCCGCTGGCGTATGGCTACACCTTC | CASSPGQGPLAYGYTF
TRBJ2-5 | NA | TRBV12-3/TRBV12-4 | NA | TGTGCCAGCAGTCAACGGACCGGGGGTTCGAAGGAGACCCAGTACTTC | CASSQRTGGSKETQYF
TRBJ2-7 | NA | TRBV5-1 | many | TGCGCCAGCAGCTTGGAGGCGGACCCCTACGAGCAGTACTTC | CASSLEADPYEQYF
TRBJ2-1 | NA | TRBV25-1 | NA | TGTGCCAGCAGTCGCGGTCCAAGCTCCTACAATGAGCAGTTCTTC | CASSRGPSSYNEQFF
TRBJ2-1 | NA | TRBV5-6 | few | TGTGCCAGCAGCTTGTCCTGGGGGCTCTGCAATGAGCAGTTCTTC | CASSLSWGLCNEQFF
TRBJ2-1 | NA | TRBV20-1 | few | TGCAGTGCTAGGGAAAGGGCTACGAGCTCCTACAATGAGCAGTTCTTC | CSARERATSSYNEQFF
TRBJ2-5 | TRBD1 | TRBV29-1 | NA | TGCAGCGTTGAACGCGTACTAACTCCGCTAGGGGACAGGGGCCTCCAAGAGACCCAGTACTTC | CSVERVLTPLGDRGLQETQYF
TRBJ2-1 | TRBD2 | TRBV27 | few | TGTGCCAGCATTCCCGCGGAAGCGGGAGGATCCTACAATGAGCAGTTCTTC | CASIPAEAGGSYNEQFF
TRBJ1-6 | NA | TRBV7-2 | many | TGTGCCAGCAGCTCGACAGGTGTACAGTGGGCCAATTCACCCCTCCACTTT | CASSSTGVQWANSPLHF
TRBJ2-5 | NA | TRBV12-3/TRBV12-4 | few | TGTGCCAGCAGTTTGGTGGGACTCCATGAGACCCAGTACTTC | CASSLVGLHETQYF
TRBJ2-7 | NA | TRBV6-5 | NA | TGTGCCAGCAGTTCAAGGACAGATAACTCCTACGAGCAGTACTTC | CASSSRTDNSYEQYF